These T cell receptor beta chains were read from a single sample in a study of cytomegalovirus exposure and HLA in healthy donors. The assay was immunoSEQ multiplex PCR, and TCRdb's table has in-frame clones only and misses some. This repertoire shows tens of thousands of clones, more than 80% found once; its top ten account for 1.5% to 2%. Sequencing input: PBMCs. Receptors originate from a woman aged 25 to 39 in good health and CMV-seronegative. Both conserved end residues are part of each CDR3. The order of the fields is V gene, J gene, CDR3 protein.

TRBV6-6	TRBJ2-1	CASSYLRESEQFF
TRBV27	TRBJ2-1	CASSALTGTGGEHNEQFF
TRBV7-2	TRBJ1-2	CASSPDTNYGYTF
TRBV6-6	TRBJ1-6	CASSYPSTGRDSPLHF
TRBV6-1	TRBJ2-1	CAAPRAGALFF
TRBV6-1	TRBJ1-2	CASSAGGPYGYTF
TRBV30	TRBJ1-4	CAWSVSGFEKLFF
TRBV28	TRBJ1-2	CASSFLDYGYTF
TRBV28	TRBJ1-1	CASRSDRGNTEAFF
TRBV28	TRBJ1-5	CASSFPGSGVAQPQHF
TRBV5-1	.	CASSPTGTGGEYYEQYF
TRBV27	TRBJ2-7	CASSPSSYEQYF
TRBV27	TRBJ1-1	CASSSLSNRVITEAFF
TRBV7-2	TRBJ1-5	CASSLGDLSNQPQHF
TRBV2	TRBJ2-7	CASRPTSYEQYF
TRBV27	TRBJ1-1	CASSNFRGRRTEAFF
TRBV5-1	TRBJ1-1	CASSTPTRAGNTEAFF
TRBV5-1	TRBJ2-5	CASSLFRETQYF
TRBV15	TRBJ2-1	CATSRDDSYNEQFF
TRBV5-1	TRBJ2-5	CASSIAGQETQYF
TRBV4-2	TRBJ2-7	CASSPGETSGRNEQYF
TRBV19	TRBJ1-5	CASSIKGQGISLSNQPQHF
TRBV5-4	TRBJ2-3	CASSLGGLAGVDTDTQYF
TRBV14	TRBJ2-1	CASSQDLTGEQFF
TRBV7-9	TRBJ2-4	CASSLAQAGLAAGIQYF
TRBV6-5	TRBJ2-3	CASTDGGTDTQYF
TRBV5-1	TRBJ1-1	CASSPGLDPEAFF
TRBV18	TRBJ1-1	CASSPDQDTEAFF
TRBV30	TRBJ2-3	CAWRRETDTQYF
TRBV10-3	TRBJ1-5	CATQGLIGQPQHF
TRBV19	TRBJ2-5	CASSIRSAGGGETQYF
TRBV28	TRBJ2-2	CASQGLAGAGELFF
TRBV6-1	TRBJ1-2	CASSGLTGDSGYTF
TRBV27	TRBJ2-1	CASSLRLAGGSYNEQFF